These 24 T cell receptor beta chains originate from one sample sequenced in a study of blood T cell repertoires in COVID-19. Profiled with immunoSEQ multiplex PCR; TCRdb holds only in-frame clones, not every one. This table holds 120,000 to 150,000 clones, around three quarters found once. The sequenced material came from peripheral blood. The receptor set was obtained from a man aged 50-60 years with acute or convalescent COVID-19.

The rearrangement joins TRBV5-6 to TRBJ1-1, with D possibly being TRBD1 (5 bases). The CDR3 has 15 amino acids. Trimming pared 0 bases from V and 2 bases from J, leaving 11 bases between. Germline CDR1 is SGHDT and CDR2 is YYEEEE. This CDR3 is CASSLDSQGNTEAFF. CDR3 nucleotides: TGTGCCAGCAGCTTGGATTCTCAGGGTAACACTGAAGCTTTCTTT.

This chain connects TRBV10-2 to TRBJ2-5; D is unresolved. V was shortened by 2 bases and J by 1 base, with 5 bases between the two germline ends. CDR3 size: 13 residues. Germline CDR1 is WSHSY and CDR2 is SAAADI. CDR3 DNA sequence: TGCGCCAGCAGTGAGGACACCCAAGAGACCCAGTACTTC. Translated: CASSEDTQETQYF.

This chain links TRBV5-4 with TRBJ2-2; D possibly corresponds to TRBD2 (7 bases). The V end lost 2 bases, the J end lost 12 bases, and 23 bases lay between the germline ends. Germline values: CDR1 SGHNT, CDR2 YYREEE (reference sequence). The CDR3 covers 16 residues. In DNA, the CDR3 is TGTGCCAGCAGCTTCGGCCTCGGGGGCCGGGAGGTTAAGCTGTTTTTT. Its translation: CASSFGLGGREVKLFF. The full variable domain, completed using reference TRBV5-4 and TRBJ2-2, is ETGVTQSPTHLIKTRGQQVTLRCSSQSGHNTVSWYQQALGQGPQFIFQYYREEENGRGNFPPRFSGLQFPNYSSELNVNALELDDSALYLCASSFGLGGREVKLFFGEGSRLTVL.

There are a few counts of this clone. The chain is built from TRBV7-6 and TRBJ2-7, with a possible D match to TRBD2 (5 bases). Trimming left V 2 bases short and J 2 bases short, with 10 bases between. The germline CDR1 and CDR2 sequences are SGHVS and FNYEAQ. The CDR3 extends over 14 amino acids. The DNA for the CDR3 is TGTGCCAGCAGCTTACCGGGGTTGGCCTACGAGCAGTACGTC. Its translation: CASSLPGLAYEQYV.

V and J are TRBV20-1 and TRBJ2-3; 14 nucleotides match TRBD2. This CDR3 contains 15 residues. V trimming: 4 bases; J trimming: 6 bases; junction bases outside the gene matches: 6. Per the germline V gene, CDR1 is DFQATT and CDR2 is SNEGSKA (reference sequence). The DNA of the CDR3 is TGCAGTGCTAATGATCGACTAGCGGGGGGGGATACGCAGTATTTT. Translation: CSANDRLAGGDTQYF.

The chain has TRBV25-1 and TRBJ1-1; 7 bases agree with TRBD1. The CDR3 has 16 residues. V trimming: 6 bases; J trimming: 0 bases; junction bases outside the gene matches: 10. Germline V gene sequence: CDR1 MGHDK, CDR2 SYGVNS. CDR3 protein: CASRSGTEALNTEAFF. CDR3 coding DNA: TGTGCCAGCAGATCCGGGACAGAAGCACTGAACACTGAAGCTTTCTTT.

V and J are TRBV5-1 and TRBJ1-4; D call uncertain. Germline V gene data show CDR1 as SGHRS and CDR2 as YFSETQ. This CDR3 has 15 residues. Trimming stripped 4 bases from V and 3 bases from J, with 13 bases between. The CDR3 here is CASSPNVAANEKLFF. CDR3 bases: TGCGCCAGCAGCCCCAACGTGGCGGCTAATGAAAAACTGTTTTTT.

This clone was counted between two and nine times. The rearrangement links TRBV5-1 to TRBJ1-2; D may be TRBD1 (5 bases). This CDR3 spans 15 amino acids. Germline CDR1 and CDR2: SGHRS and YFSETQ. V lost 0 bases to trimming and J lost 1 base, with 10 bases between them. The chain's CDR3 is CASSLVVGVNYGYTF. The CDR3 DNA is TGCGCCAGCAGCTTGGTCGTAGGGGTTAACTATGGCTACACCTTC.

The chain employs TRBV24-1 and TRBJ2-2; 9 nucleotides agree with TRBD1. The junction had 4 bases not matched to a gene; V was cut back by 2 bases and J by 4 bases. The germline CDR1 and CDR2 sequences are KGHDR and SFDVKD. CDR3 length: 16 amino acids. The CDR3 reads CATSDSGTGPTGELFF. The CDR3 DNA follows: TGTGCCACCAGTGATTCGGGGACAGGGCCCACCGGGGAGCTGTTTTTT.

The chain joins TRBV10-1 to TRBJ1-1, with no clear D. V was trimmed by 2 bases and J by 9 bases, leaving 13 bases between them. The CDR3 totals 13 residues. Germline V gene lookup returns CDR1 WNHNN and CDR2 SYGVQD (reference sequence). The CDR3 loop reads CASSEKQTGKAFF. The CDR3 DNA is TGCGCCAGCAGTGAGAAGCAGACGGGGAAAGCTTTCTTT.

This clone has a handful of counts. The rearrangement uses TRBV11-1 and TRBJ1-6; 9 bases agree with TRBD1. The CDR3 is 15 residues long. Per the germline V gene, CDR1 is SGHAT and CDR2 is FQDESV (reference sequence). With 5 bases clipped from V and 14 bases from J, the junction kept 13 bases outside the gene matches. For the CDR3, the DNA is TGTGCCAGCAGCCCTGGGGGGACAGGGCCCGAATCCCTCCACTTT. It codes for CASSPGGTGPESLHF.

V usage is TRBV5-5 and J usage is TRBJ2-7; D is perhaps TRBD1 (5 bases). The CDR3 runs to 13 residues. Trimming cost V 4 bases and J 2 bases, with 10 bases left between them. CDR1 and CDR2 (germline): SGHKS, YYEKEE (reference sequence). The chain's CDR3 is CASSLGVAYEQYV. The CDR3 region has the DNA TGTGCCAGCAGCCTAGGGGTGGCCTACGAGCAGTACGTC.

This rearrangement joins TRBV20-1 to TRBJ1-4; tentative D call: TRBD1 (6 bases). This CDR3 has 11 residues. Per the germline V gene, CDR1 is DFQATT and CDR2 is SNEGSKA (reference sequence). The germline V and J ends were trimmed by 6 bases and 5 bases, with 7 bases remaining between them. The CDR3 sequence: CSAGTNEKLFF. In DNA, the CDR3 is TGCAGTGCGGGGACAAATGAAAAACTGTTTTTT.

This sequence joins TRBV6-1 and TRBJ2-7; TRBD1 matches 7 bases. This CDR3 has 16 amino acids. Germline trimming cut 4 bases from V and 4 bases from J; bases unmatched to any gene: 13. Germline V gene lookup returns CDR1 MNHNS and CDR2 SASEGT. CDR3 residues: CASSARGQTGKYEQYV. In DNA form, the CDR3 reads TGTGCCAGCAGTGCGAGGGGACAGACAGGGAAGTACGAGCAGTACGTC.

The rearrangement joins TRBV6-5 to TRBJ2-7; tentative D call: TRBD1 (5 bases). V lost 8 bases to trimming and J lost 6 bases, with 20 bases between them. Germline CDR1 MNHEY, CDR2 SVGAGI. The CDR3 has 14 amino acids. Here the CDR3 reads CASQTAAGLGEQYF. In DNA, the CDR3 is TGTGCCAGCCAAACCGCGGCAGGGCTTGGCGAGCAGTACTTC.

This clone was recorded a few times. V and J are TRBV5-8 and TRBJ2-3; 9 nucleotides match TRBD1. The CDR3 extends over 15 amino acids. Germline V gene sequence: CDR1 SGHTS, CDR2 YDEGEE. Trimming at V came to 4 bases and at J to 5 bases, leaving 8 bases not matched to a gene. CDR3 sequence reads: CASSPGTGIGDTQYF. The CDR3 DNA sequence: TGTGCCAGCAGCCCCGGGACAGGGATAGGAGATACGCAGTATTTT.

The chain uses TRBV7-2 and TRBJ2-2; the D is unclear. The germline V gene encodes CDR1 SGHTA and CDR2 FQGNSA. The CDR3 loop spans 13 amino acids. Trimming stripped 2 bases from V and 4 bases from J, with 5 bases between. CDR3 region: CASSLIVTGELFF. The CDR3 DNA sequence: TGTGCCAGCAGCTTAATCGTCACCGGGGAGCTGTTTTTT.

The chain is built from TRBV29-1 and TRBJ2-1; 11 nucleotides align to TRBD2. Germline V gene lookup returns CDR1 SQVTM and CDR2 ANQGSEA. Losses at the gene ends were 7 bases for V and 10 bases for J; bases not matched to a gene: 12. This CDR3 has 14 amino acids. The CDR3 here is CSASIAGGPGEQFF. DNA of the CDR3: TGCAGCGCCTCTATAGCGGGGGGGCCCGGCGAGCAGTTCTTC.

The chain's CDR3 is CASSPSGQEQFF. The CDR3 DNA follows: TGTGCCAGCAGCCCTTCTGGCCAGGAGCAGTTCTTC. The genes are TRBV7-8 and TRBJ2-1; D gene unclear. Germline lookup yields CDR1 SGHVS and CDR2 FQNEAQ. Trimming cost V 5 bases and J 10 bases, with 12 bases left between them. The CDR3 is 12 amino acids.

The V call is TRBV5-1, the J call TRBJ2-1; 7 nucleotides agree with TRBD2. V was clipped by 1 base and J by 4 bases; unmatched bases: 2. The CDR3 is 14 residues long. CDR1 and CDR2 from the germline V gene are SGHRS and YFSETQ. CDR3 DNA sequence: TGCGCCAGCAGCTTGTTGGGGGGGTACAATGAGCAGTTCTTC. This encodes CASSLLGGYNEQFF.

The chain is built from TRBV29-1 and TRBJ1-4; a weak D match, TRBD1 (6 bases). The CDR3 length is 12 residues. The germline V gene encodes CDR1 SQVTM and CDR2 ANQGSEA. Trimming pared 3 bases from V and 8 bases from J, leaving 10 bases between. CDR3 sequence reads: CSVDLGAEKLFF. The CDR3 DNA is TGCAGCGTTGATTTGGGGGCGGAAAAACTGTTTTTT.

V usage is TRBV2 and J usage is TRBJ2-3, with 8 bases lining up with TRBD1. Germline CDR1 SNHLY, CDR2 FYNNEI. The V segment lost 4 bases and the J segment 4 bases; nucleotides outside the gene matches: 7. This CDR3 region has 15 residues. The CDR3 coding sequence is TGTGCCAGCAGTGGAGGGTGGACAGGGCCAGATACGCAGTATTTT. This gives the protein CASSGGWTGPDTQYF.

About this clone itself: Other DNA sequences in the same sample also yield this CDR3. The rearrangement links TRBV7-2 to TRBJ2-3; D is unresolved. Germline CDR1 and CDR2: SGHTA and FQGNSA. The CDR3 totals 13 residues. Between the trimmed V and J ends, which lost 1 base and 2 bases, there was a span of 4 bases. The CDR3 DNA sequence: TGTGCCAGCAGCTTAGTCTTCACAGATACGCAGTATTTT. This sequence encodes CASSLVFTDTQYF.

This clone was counted ten times or more. The chain combines TRBV6-1 with TRBJ2-5; no definite D call. The CDR3 contains 12 residues. Germline loops: CDR1 MNHNS, CDR2 SASEGT. Trimming removed 3 bases at V and 7 bases at J, with 9 bases between. CDR3 coding DNA: TGTGCCAGCAGTGACCCTCTAGGGACCCAGTACTTC. It specifies CASSDPLGTQYF.